One and the same sample provided the 21 T cell receptor beta chains below, sequenced in a study of glioma-infiltrating T cells after dendritic cell vaccination. Indicated time point: after dendritic cell vaccination, including at tumor progression/relapse. Measured with immunoSEQ multiplex PCR; TCRdb has only the in-frame clones, and not every one. The sample has 72,000 or so clones, about nine tenths seen once. The input for sequencing was blood, taken after dendritic cell vaccination. These receptors were obtained from a human donor with glioblastoma.

The rearrangement joins TRBV29-1 to TRBJ1-2; D is perhaps TRBD1 (5 bases). This CDR3 contains 14 residues. The germline V and J ends were trimmed by 3 bases and 3 bases, with 14 bases remaining between them. Germline V gene sequence: CDR1 SQVTM, CDR2 ANQGSEA. Written as DNA, the CDR3 is TGCAGCGTTGAGCGGGGCGAAATGGACTATGGCTACACCTTC. This gives the protein CSVERGEMDYGYTF.

The V and J genes are TRBV7-9 and TRBJ2-7; weak D call: TRBD1 (7 bases). Trimming took off 2 bases at V and 5 bases at J, with 16 bases between the two ends. This CDR3 has 15 amino acids. Germline V gives CDR1 SEHNR, CDR2 FQNEAQ (reference sequence). In nucleotides, the CDR3 is TGTGCCAGCAGCTTAAGCACAGGGGACTTCGACGAGCAGTACTTC. It specifies CASSLSTGDFDEQYF.

The chain couples TRBV6-5 to TRBJ2-3; 8 bases are a match to TRBD2. Germline V gene lookup returns CDR1 MNHEY and CDR2 SVGAGI. This CDR3 comprises 14 residues. The V gene end was trimmed by 5 bases and the J gene end by 4 bases; junction bases not matched to a gene: 5. As DNA, the CDR3 is TGTGCCAGCAGTCCCCGGGGGGGACCAGATACGCAGTATTTT. Translation gives CASSPRGGPDTQYF.

The rearrangement links TRBV15 to TRBJ2-3; D gene uncertain. Between the trimmed V and J ends, which lost 1 base and 4 bases, there was a span of 15 bases. The CDR3 is 16 amino acids. Germline CDR1 reads LNHNV; CDR2 reads YYDKDF (reference sequence). CDR3 residues: CATSRGGASHADTQYF. CDR3 nucleotide sequence: TGTGCCACCAGCAGAGGTGGAGCTAGTCACGCAGATACGCAGTATTTT.

V is TRBV29-1 and J is TRBJ2-5; D is undetermined. Looked up from germline, CDR1 is SQVTM and CDR2 is ANQGSEA. CDR3 length: 12 amino acids. V lost 4 bases to trimming and J lost 4 bases, with 10 bases between them. CDR3 sequence (DNA): TGCAGCGTTGTTGCAGGTGGAGAGACCCAGTACTTC. It is translated as CSVVAGGETQYF.

This sequence joins TRBV11-2 and TRBJ2-7, with unresolved D. The CDR3 is 15 residues long. CDR1 and CDR2 from the germline V gene are SGHAT and FQNNGV. Trimming removed 5 bases at V and 3 bases at J, with 17 bases between. In DNA form, the CDR3 reads TGTGCCAGCAGCCCCCGCCCCTCAACGGTCTACGAGCAGTACTTC. The encoded protein is CASSPRPSTVYEQYF. The variable domain in full, completed from reference TRBV11-2 and TRBJ2-7, reads EAGVAQSPRYKIIEKRQSVAFWCNPISGHATLYWYQQILGQGPKLLIQFQNNGVVDDSQLPKDRFSAERLKGVDSTLKIQPAKLEDSAVYLCASSPRPSTVYEQYFGPGTRLTVT.

In its sample, this clone was seen a few times. The chain has TRBV7-6 and TRBJ2-7; D is possibly TRBD1 (6 bases). V was clipped by 5 bases and J by 4 bases, with 9 bases between them. The length of the CDR3 is 12 residues. From germline, CDR1 is SGHVS and CDR2 FNYEAQ. In DNA form, the CDR3 reads TGTGCCAGCAGCAAACAGGGATACGAGCAGTACTTC. This sequence encodes CASSKQGYEQYF.

This clone was seen a few times. V is TRBV19 and J is TRBJ2-7; 7 bases map to TRBD1. The CDR3 runs 14 residues. Germline values: CDR1 LNHDA, CDR2 SQIVND (reference sequence). Trimming at V came to 4 bases and at J to 5 bases, leaving 8 bases not matched to a gene. The DNA for the CDR3 is TGTGCCAGTAGTACCTGGACAGGTCCTAACGAGCAGTACTTC. Protein sequence: CASSTWTGPNEQYF.

The chain carries TRBV2 and TRBJ2-5; D might be TRBD1 (5 bases). CDR1 and CDR2 (germline): SNHLY, FYNNEI. CDR3 length: 17 amino acids. The V and J ends lost 6 bases and 4 bases respectively, with 24 bases between them. The CDR3 loop is CASSGNGRELWGETQYF. CDR3 sequence (DNA): TGTGCCAGCAGCGGAAATGGCAGGGAACTCTGGGGAGAGACCCAGTACTTC.

J is TRBJ1-1 and V is TRBV9; D gene uncertain. The germline V gene encodes CDR1 SGDLS and CDR2 YYNGEE. V shed 3 bases and J shed 8 bases, with 11 bases lying between them. The CDR3 has 12 residues. The CDR3 is CASSALIQEAFF. Here the CDR3 DNA reads TGTGCCAGCAGCGCCCTAATTCAAGAAGCTTTCTTT.

The chain links TRBV7-9 to TRBJ2-4; the D gene is possibly TRBD1 (6 bases). CDR1 is SEHNR, CDR2 FQNEAQ, per germline (reference sequence). Trimming took 4 bases from V and 12 from J, leaving 16 bases between them. This CDR3 is 13 amino acids long. The DNA of the CDR3 is TGTGCCAGCAGCTCACCCGGACAGAGGTCTCAGTACTTC. This sequence encodes CASSSPGQRSQYF.

This rearrangement joins TRBV6-1 to TRBJ1-5; weak D call: TRBD1 (6 bases). The germline V gene has CDR1 MNHNS and CDR2 SASEGT. The CDR3 length is 16 residues. The V gene lost 1 base and the J gene lost 6 bases, with 16 bases spanning the gap. CDR3 in DNA: TGTGCCAGCAGTGAAGGGACAGCCCACCGGGGTCAGCCCCAGCATTTT. Protein: CASSEGTAHRGQPQHF.

The chain employs TRBV5-1 and TRBJ2-3; possible D gene TRBD2, 5 bases. The germline V gene encodes CDR1 SGHRS and CDR2 YFSETQ. The V gene lost 7 bases and the J gene lost 6 bases, with 21 bases spanning the gap. CDR3 length equals 15 residues. The CDR3 sequence is CASQPGYLVGDTQYF. The DNA of the CDR3 is TGCGCCAGCCAGCCGGGGTACCTAGTAGGGGATACGCAGTATTTT.

This clone appeared once. J is TRBJ2-7 and V is TRBV27, with 9 bases matching TRBD1. The V segment lost 5 bases and the J segment 5 bases; nucleotides outside the gene matches: 4. The CDR3 has 13 residues. Germline V lookup: CDR1 MNHEY, CDR2 SMNVEV (reference sequence). This CDR3 reads CASSIQGAHEQYF. Written as DNA, the CDR3 is TGTGCCAGCAGTATACAGGGGGCCCACGAGCAGTACTTC.

This chain connects TRBV15 to TRBJ2-7, with a weak D call TRBD2 (7 bases). From germline, CDR1 is LNHNV and CDR2 YYDKDF (reference sequence). This CDR3 has 15 amino acids. Trimming cost V 3 bases and J 3 bases, with 15 bases left between them. CDR3: CATSRGGAGDYEQYF. CDR3 sequence (DNA): TGTGCCACCAGCAGGGGGGGGGCAGGGGACTACGAGCAGTACTTC.

The rearrangement links TRBV10-3 to TRBJ2-7, with TRBD2 matching over 7 bases. This CDR3 spans 13 amino acids. J gave up 6 bases and V 5 bases, and 7 bases lay outside the gene matches. Germline lookup yields CDR1 ENHRY and CDR2 SYGVKD. The CDR3 DNA is TGTGCCATCAGTTGGGACTATGGGGGCGAGCAGTACTTC. Translated, it gives CAISWDYGGEQYF.

The chain links TRBV7-2 to TRBJ2-1, with a possible D match to TRBD2 (5 bases). Looked up from germline, CDR1 is SGHTA and CDR2 is FQGNSA. This CDR3 is 15 amino acids long. V lost 6 bases and J lost 9, with 21 bases in between. For the CDR3, the DNA is TGTGCCAGCAGTTCGGCCTGGGCCGGGGTGGGTGAGCAGTTCTTC. It translates to CASSSAWAGVGEQFF.

V and J are TRBV10-3 and TRBJ1-2, with 8 bases identical to TRBD1. V was pared by 3 bases and J by 3 bases, with 6 bases of the junction left unmatched. The CDR3 sequence is 15 residues long. Germline loops: CDR1 ENHRY, CDR2 SYGVKD. The CDR3 DNA reads TGTGCCATCAGTGACAGGGGGCGCGTTGACTATGGCTACACCTTC. Protein: CAISDRGRVDYGYTF.

The V gene is TRBV15, the J gene TRBJ1-5, with a possible D match to TRBD1 (5 bases). The CDR3 totals 15 residues. Trimming took off 5 bases at V and 6 bases at J, with 17 bases between the two ends. Germline V lookup: CDR1 LNHNV, CDR2 YYDKDF (reference sequence). Here the CDR3 reads CATSLQRGEGQPQHF. CDR3 sequence (DNA): TGTGCCACCAGCCTACAAAGAGGGGAGGGTCAGCCCCAGCATTTT.

V and J are TRBV18 and TRBJ2-1; 10 bases agree with TRBD2. Germline lookup yields CDR1 KGHSH and CDR2 LQKENI. The CDR3 consists of 16 residues. The ends lost 3 bases at V and 8 bases at J; junction bases unmatched: 10. The CDR3 bases are TGTGCCAGCTCACCCCGTGGAGCGGGAGGGGTGGATGAGCAGTTCTTC. Its protein is CASSPRGAGGVDEQFF.

This clone was picked up a small number of times. The chain couples TRBV19 to TRBJ2-3, with D unresolved. CDR3 length: 18 amino acids. Germline CDR1 LNHDA, CDR2 SQIVND (reference sequence). Trimming took off 4 bases at V and 5 bases at J, with 25 bases between the two ends. CDR3 DNA sequence: TGTGCCAGTAGTAGCCCCCTTGCGGTACTCTTCTCGGTAGATACGCAGTATTTT. Residues: CASSSPLAVLFSVDTQYF.